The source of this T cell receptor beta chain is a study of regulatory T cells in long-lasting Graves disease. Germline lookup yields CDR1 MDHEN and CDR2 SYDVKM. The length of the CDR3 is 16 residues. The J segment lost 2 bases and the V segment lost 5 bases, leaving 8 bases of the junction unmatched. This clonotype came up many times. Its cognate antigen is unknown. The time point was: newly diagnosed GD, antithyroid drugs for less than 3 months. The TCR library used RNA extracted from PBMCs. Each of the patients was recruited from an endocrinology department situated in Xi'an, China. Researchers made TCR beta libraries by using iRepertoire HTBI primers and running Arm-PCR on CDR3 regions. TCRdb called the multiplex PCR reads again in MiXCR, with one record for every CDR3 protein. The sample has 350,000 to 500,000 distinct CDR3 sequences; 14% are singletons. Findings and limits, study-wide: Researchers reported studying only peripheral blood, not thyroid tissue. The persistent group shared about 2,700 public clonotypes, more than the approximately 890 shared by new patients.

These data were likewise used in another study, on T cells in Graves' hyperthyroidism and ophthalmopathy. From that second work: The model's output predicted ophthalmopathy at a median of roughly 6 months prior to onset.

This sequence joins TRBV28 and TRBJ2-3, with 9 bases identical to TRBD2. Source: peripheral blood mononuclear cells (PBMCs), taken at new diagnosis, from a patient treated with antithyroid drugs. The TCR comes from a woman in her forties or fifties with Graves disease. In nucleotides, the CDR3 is TGTGCCAGCAGTCCCCATTTAGCGGGAGACACAGATACGCAGTATTTT. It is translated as CASSPHLAGDTDTQYF.